This entry concerns a single T cell receptor beta chain. Authors' analysis steps: Estimates of nucleated cell counts were drawn from the amplification of reference gene primers. The protocol was immunoSEQ multiplex PCR, while the TCRdb copy is restricted to in-frame clones and leaves out a portion. That table supplies the V and J calls and clone size; D and trimming were determined from the DNA. This repertoire shows 110,000 to 150,000 clones, almost 85% found once; its top ten account for over 2.5%. This CDR3 comprises 13 residues. Looked up from germline, CDR1 is SEHNR and CDR2 is FQNEAQ (reference sequence). V dropped 5 bases and J dropped 10 bases, with 17 bases sitting between them. The sample is drawn from a study of blood T cell repertoires in COVID-19. Whole-study context: Spain, Italy and the United States supplied samples that represented acute and convalescent COVID-19. The cDNA or gDNA used as material had been derived from T cells, B-cell-depleted T cells, or PBMCs.

The V gene is TRBV7-9, the J gene TRBJ2-5, with D perhaps TRBD2 (6 bases). This receptor was obtained from a man between 45 and 60 years old with acute or convalescent COVID-19. Sequenced sample: peripheral blood. This CDR3 is CASSPQGPGDQYF. CDR3 sequence (DNA): TGTGCCAGCAGCCCCCAGGGCCCGGGGGACCAGTACTTC.